The 23 T cell receptor beta chains listed next were all sequenced from one sample in a study of identifying expanded T cells in peripheral blood. The table came from immunoSEQ multiplex PCR; TCRdb's copy has only in-frame clones and leaves some out. The data contain tens of thousands of clones, approximately 81% of them singletons. Specimen: blood. These receptors all come from a person between 18 and 75 years old in good health.

The V and J genes are TRBV7-9 and TRBJ1-1; perhaps TRBD1 as D (6 bases). The CDR3 sequence is 14 residues long. The germline gives CDR1 SEHNR, CDR2 FQNEAQ (reference sequence). V lost 3 bases and J lost 4, with 12 bases in between. CDR3 sequence reads: CASSFQGLSTEAFF. CDR3 nucleotides: TGTGCCAGCAGCTTTCAGGGGCTCAGCACTGAAGCTTTCTTT. The full variable domain, completed using reference TRBV7-9 and TRBJ1-1, is DTGVSQNPRHKITKRGQNVTFRCDPISEHNRLYWYRQTLGQGPEFLTYFQNEAQLEKSRLLSDRFSAERPKGSFSTLEIQRTEQGDSAMYLCASSFQGLSTEAFFGQGTRLTVV.

A note on this clone: The same CDR3 also results from other DNA sequences found in this sample. CDR3 DNA: TGTGCCAGTAGACGGACAGGGTTCCCATCGGACGAGCAGTACTTC. Encoded protein: CASRRTGFPSDEQYF. The gene calls are TRBV6-5 and TRBJ2-7; 8 nucleotides match TRBD1. CDR1 and CDR2 from the germline V gene are MNHEY and SVGAGI. This CDR3 is built from 15 residues. Germline trimming cut 9 bases from V and 5 bases from J; bases unmatched to any gene: 15.

The chain employs TRBV5-5 and TRBJ1-1; 8 bases agree with TRBD1. The CDR3 has 13 residues. V shed 1 base and J 8 bases; nucleotides not matched to a gene: 4. Germline-derived CDR1 and CDR2 are SGHKS and YYEKEE (reference sequence). The CDR3, as DNA: TGTGCCAGCAGCTTGCAGGGGGCCATGGAAGCTTTCTTT. This codes for CASSLQGAMEAFF.

The chain has TRBV5-4 and TRBJ1-2; D possibly corresponds to TRBD1 (5 bases). Germline CDR1 is SGHNT and CDR2 is YYREEE (reference sequence). The V and J ends lost 3 bases and 8 bases respectively, with 17 bases between them. The CDR3 is made up of 14 amino acids. DNA of the CDR3: TGTGCCAGCAGCTCCCAGACAGCGAGGCGAGGCTACACCTTC. It is translated as CASSSQTARRGYTF. Combining the CDR3 with reference TRBV5-4 and TRBJ1-2 gives the whole variable domain ETGVTQSPTHLIKTRGQQVTLRCSSQSGHNTVSWYQQALGQGPQFIFQYYREEENGRGNFPPRFSGLQFPNYSSELNVNALELDDSALYLCASSSQTARRGYTFGSGTRLTVV.

This chain uses TRBV11-2 with TRBJ1-2, with D hard to call. CDR3 length: 13 residues. The germline V gene has CDR1 SGHAT and CDR2 FQNNGV. The V end was cut by 5 bases, the J end by 2 bases, with 9 bases between. The CDR3 loop is CASSHGLNYGYTF. In DNA form, the CDR3 reads TGTGCCAGCAGCCATGGATTAAACTATGGCTACACCTTC.

The rearrangement uses TRBV5-1 and TRBJ1-2; TRBD1 is a possible D gene (6 bases). CDR1 SGHRS and CDR2 YFSETQ come from the germline V gene. The CDR3 extends over 16 amino acids. V was pared by 2 bases and J by 2 bases, with 16 bases between. The DNA of the CDR3 is TGCGCCAGCAGCTTAAATCAAATGGACAGCAACTATGGCTACACCTTC. It encodes CASSLNQMDSNYGYTF.

The chain couples TRBV19 to TRBJ2-2; no reliable D call. The CDR3 covers 14 residues. CDR1 LNHDA and CDR2 SQIVND come from the germline V gene (reference sequence). V was cut by 1 base and J by 3 bases, with 6 bases left in between. In DNA, the CDR3 is TGTGCCAGTAGTATAGCCGGGTACACCGGGGAGCTGTTTTTT. This sequence encodes CASSIAGYTGELFF.

The chain employs TRBV11-3 and TRBJ1-3; D unclear. V was shortened by 2 bases and J by 5 bases, with 10 bases between the two germline ends. CDR1 and CDR2 from the germline V gene are SGHNT and YENEEA. The CDR3 loop spans 14 amino acids. Written as DNA, the CDR3 is TGTGCCAGCAGCTTACCTGGGGTACGAAACACCATATATTTT. This gives the protein CASSLPGVRNTIYF.

The CDR3 reads CASSYSSTGTGGTDTQYF. The DNA of the CDR3 is TGTGCCAGCAGCTACTCTTCCACCGGGACAGGGGGCACAGATACGCAGTATTTT. The chain employs TRBV7-2 and TRBJ2-3, with 10 bases identical to TRBD1. From germline, CDR1 is SGHTA and CDR2 FQGNSA. The length of the CDR3 is 18 residues. J gave up 1 base and V 4 bases, and 11 bases lay outside the gene matches.

The rearrangement links TRBV6-5 to TRBJ2-2, with D uncertain. V lost 2 bases to trimming and J lost 1 base, with 5 bases between them. The CDR3 sequence is 14 residues long. In germline, CDR1 is MNHEY, CDR2 SVGAGI. CDR3: CASSYGLNTGELFF. The CDR3 DNA sequence: TGTGCCAGCAGTTACGGTTTGAACACCGGGGAGCTGTTTTTT.

DNA for the CDR3: TGTGCCAGCAGCTGGGGGGTAGGAGATCAGCCCCAGCATTTT. Translation: CASSWGVGDQPQHF. V is TRBV27 and J is TRBJ1-5; D is perhaps TRBD1 (5 bases). The CDR3 consists of 14 residues. V lost 6 bases to trimming and J lost 5 bases, with 14 bases between them. The germline V gene has CDR1 MNHEY and CDR2 SMNVEV (reference sequence).

This clone appeared a few times. The chain combines TRBV25-1 with TRBJ1-2; 8 nucleotides line up with TRBD1. The CDR3 length is 13 residues. Germline-derived CDR1 and CDR2 are MGHDK and SYGVNS. Unmatched junction bases numbered 5, after V lost 3 bases and J lost 8 bases. DNA of the CDR3: TGTGCCAGCAGTGACAGGGGGCGCAGCGGCTACACCTTC. Amino acid sequence: CASSDRGRSGYTF.

V gene TRBV9 combines with J gene TRBJ2-3, with D possibly matching TRBD2 (7 bases). The germline V and J ends were trimmed by 0 bases and 3 bases, with 14 bases remaining between them. Looked up from germline, CDR1 is SGDLS and CDR2 is YYNGEE. The CDR3 length is 16 residues. CDR3 sequence: CASSVEGGAVTDTQYF. CDR3 nucleotides: TGTGCCAGCAGCGTAGAAGGGGGGGCGGTGACAGATACGCAGTATTTT.

The chain is built from TRBV18 and TRBJ2-2; D is possibly TRBD1 (6 bases). This CDR3 is built from 15 residues. Germline CDR1 reads KGHSH; CDR2 reads LQKENI. Trimming left V 3 bases short and J 0 bases short, with 8 bases between. The DNA for the CDR3 is TGTGCCAGCTCACCGACAGGATCGAACACCGGGGAGCTGTTTTTT. Its protein product is CASSPTGSNTGELFF.

The chain uses TRBV2 and TRBJ1-4; D not resolved. V was trimmed by 4 bases and J by 8 bases, leaving 17 bases between them. Germline V gene lookup returns CDR1 SNHLY and CDR2 FYNNEI. The CDR3 extends over 15 amino acids. The CDR3 protein is CASSATGGPQEKLFF. The CDR3 DNA is TGTGCCAGCAGTGCGACGGGTGGTCCCCAGGAAAAACTGTTTTTT.

The V gene is TRBV2, the J gene TRBJ2-2; no definite D call. The germline V gene has CDR1 SNHLY and CDR2 FYNNEI. Trimming shortened V by 7 bases and J by 1 base, and 4 bases separated the two germline ends. The CDR3 loop spans 12 amino acids. CDR3 residues: CASTLNTGELFF. CDR3 nucleotides: TGTGCCAGCACGTTGAACACCGGGGAGCTGTTTTTT.

This sequence joins TRBV19 and TRBJ2-1; no definite D call. Trimming took 5 bases from V and 3 from J, leaving 11 bases between them. Germline CDR1 is LNHDA and CDR2 is SQIVND (reference sequence). There are 14 residues in the CDR3. The CDR3 nucleotides are TGTGCCAGTAGTGTCGAGGAACACTACAATGAGCAGTTCTTC. It specifies CASSVEEHYNEQFF. Using reference TRBV19 and TRBJ2-1 for the parts outside the CDR3, the full variable domain is DGGITQSPKYLFRKEGQNVTLSCEQNLNHDAMYWYRQDPGQGLRLIYYSQIVNDFQKGDIAEGYSVSREKKESFPLTVTSAQKNPTAFYLCASSVEEHYNEQFFGPGTRLTVL.

This clone has only a few counts. The chain links TRBV5-1 to TRBJ1-1, with a weak D call TRBD1 (5 bases). V lost 0 bases, J lost 4 bases, and 13 bases lay in between. Germline CDR1 and CDR2: SGHRS and YFSETQ. The CDR3 spans 15 residues. The chain's CDR3 is CASSLGIVQGTEAFF. CDR3 DNA: TGCGCCAGCAGCTTGGGGATCGTTCAGGGCACTGAAGCTTTCTTT.

The rearrangement joins TRBV27 to TRBJ1-5; D is ambiguous. V lost 6 bases and J lost 2, with 14 bases in between. The CDR3 has 15 amino acids. Germline V gene data show CDR1 as MNHEY and CDR2 as SMNVEV (reference sequence). CDR3 bases: TGTGCCAGCAGGCGAAGTGTCGTGGGCAATCAGCCCCAGCATTTT. This translates into CASRRSVVGNQPQHF.

This sequence joins TRBV13 and TRBJ2-7, with D possibly being TRBD1 (6 bases). Germline assignment: CDR1 PRHDT and CDR2 FYEKMQ (reference sequence). Trimming removed 2 bases at V and 4 bases at J, with 12 bases between. This CDR3 region has 14 residues. Here the CDR3 DNA reads TGTGCCAGCAGCTTACAACAGGGAGTATACGAGCAGTACTTC. Translating gives CASSLQQGVYEQYF.

The rearrangement joins TRBV25-1 to TRBJ1-6, with TRBD1 as a possible D gene (5 bases). This CDR3 contains 14 residues. Germline values: CDR1 MGHDK, CDR2 SYGVNS. The V end was cut by 7 bases, the J end by 9 bases, with 16 bases between. In DNA form, the CDR3 reads TGTGCCAGCACTGCTGGGGGGTGGGGTTCACCCCTCCACTTT. Translation gives CASTAGGWGSPLHF.

This clone was picked up one time. The V call is TRBV6-5, the J call TRBJ1-1, with D possibly being TRBD1 (6 bases). This CDR3 region has 15 residues. Looked up from germline, CDR1 is MNHEY and CDR2 is SVGAGI. V lost 6 bases to trimming and J lost 4 bases, with 18 bases between them. The CDR3 here is CASSRGGAGSTEAFF. The CDR3 bases are TGTGCCAGCAGCCGCGGGGGGGCGGGAAGCACTGAAGCTTTCTTT.

This clone came up once. The CDR3 DNA follows: TGTGCCAGCCGAACAGGGTCCTATGGCTACACCTTC. Protein product: CASRTGSYGYTF. The rearrangement joins TRBV6-5 to TRBJ1-2, with D possibly being TRBD1 (6 bases). CDR1 and CDR2 (germline): MNHEY, SVGAGI. The CDR3 has 12 residues. V was pared by 8 bases and J by 4 bases, with 11 bases between.